This paragraph reports one TCR beta chain. This sample stems from a study of blood T cell repertoires in COVID-19. Study background: Acute-phase and convalescent COVID-19 samples originated in the United States, Italy and Spain. T cells, B-cell-depleted T cells, or PBMCs supplied cDNA or gDNA.

Germline CDR1 reads GTSNPN; CDR2 reads SVGIG (reference sequence). The CDR3 consists of 15 residues. After removal of 7 bases from V and 2 bases from J, the junction contained 10 bases not matched to a gene. Authors' processing steps: Reference gene primer amplification gave estimated nucleated cell counts. Assay: immunoSEQ multiplex PCR; the TCRdb copy retains only in-frame clones and omits some. For V, J and clone size, that table is used; D and trimming come from the DNA. The sample holds 150,000 to 200,000 clones, 90% to 95% seen once. The sequence was collected from a woman aged 45-60 years with acute or convalescent COVID-19. The J gene is TRBJ1-5, the V gene TRBV30; 8 bases fit TRBD1. The source material was peripheral blood. The CDR3 DNA reads TGTGCCTACTCCAGGGGGCTTAGGGGCAATCAGCCCCAGCATTTT. Encoded protein: CAYSRGLRGNQPQHF.